This paragraph reports one T cell receptor (beta chain). Its antigen is not yet known. Base qualities were left out, and no much larger clone turns up one base away. The data belong to a study of cytomegalovirus exposure and HLA in healthy donors listed by TCRdb under 2017. For the study in its entirety: In an earlier analysis of several hundred of the donors, 250 to 300 Gb of sequence data and 100 million or so unique TCR beta sequences from 150 million to 200 million T cells were reported. A separate validation cohort of about 110 different subjects was used in addition to the approximately 610-subject first cohort. Donor age, sex, ethnicity and CMV serostatus were compiled alongside the repertoire data. To predict cytomegalovirus infection status, the study brought together high-throughput TCR immunosequencing, statistical association of individual TCRs with disease status, and machine learning. Of the approximately 400 genotyped donors, approximately 80% were placed in the genetic ancestry cluster associated with self-reported Caucasian donors. In a later genetic analysis, genome-wide SNP genotypes for about 65% of the roughly 700 donors were used, and that subset was treated as a discovery cohort. Using immunosequencing, the study profiled T cell repertoires from approximately 700 subjects and related those repertoires to cytomegalovirus serostatus. Class I and class II HLA loci were covered by the typing at four-digit resolution. Every repertoire in the discovery cohort had been generated on one and the same sequencing platform. The number of typed donors differed by locus: about 620-640 for A, B, C, DRB1 and DQB1; some 540 for DQA1; 606 for DPA1; and 450 to 480 for DPB1. In a later analysis, previously published TCR beta repertoires from about 640 donors were re-analyzed and high-resolution HLA genotyping was added so that TCR occurrence patterns could be studied. Because of strong linkage in the cohort, roughly five DR-DQ haplotypes were treated as single units for association and clustering. To decide whether each TCR beta V gene segment behaved as functional or pseudogenic, an earlier analysis of fewer than 750 of the donors relied on high-throughput TCR beta sequencing. The aim of the study was to test whether cataloging public T cell receptors could identify signatures of past pathogen exposure. Among 398 genotyped donors of the cohort, an average of about 240,000 unique TCR beta nucleotide sequences were sequenced per donor, roughly 20% of them non-productive. About 280 gigabases of sequencing data and approximately 84 million unique TCR sequences were included in an early release covering several hundred HLA-typed donors. In the later analysis, no new phenotypic data were used to find candidate immune exposures; instead, reliance was placed on TCR beta sequences and their occurrence across donors.

Based on the germline V gene, the CDR1 and CDR2 sequences are MGHRA and YSYEKL. Clipping removes 1 base from V and 2 bases from J, with 4 as the unmatched junction base count. Counted from cysteine to phenylalanine, this CDR3 has 15 amino acids. Just CDR3 DNA is preserved here, 45 bases in frame from base 1. Library method: the immunoSEQ multiplex PCR assay. The multiplex PCR relied on a mix of 60 forward primers for TCR Vbeta segments and 13 reverse primers for TCR Jbeta segments. The CDR3 region of rearranged TCR beta genes was amplified from genomic DNA by a multiplex PCR assay. The Illumina HiSeq System was used to sequence the amplified TCR beta libraries as 87-base-pair reads. Processing in the source paper ran as follows. A later analysis tallied 75 million to 95 million unique TCR beta chains across the 610 or so repertoires, and approximately 12 million of those chains were shared by two or more donors. Raw reads were error-corrected and collapsed into unique sequences with a nearest-neighbor algorithm that merged closely related sequences to remove PCR and sequencing errors. Alignment of CDR3 sequences to IMGT reference sequences was used to assign V, D and J gene segments. For a sequence to be retained, a match of at least six nucleotides to both a V gene segment and a J gene segment was required. A rearrangement was called productive if the CDR3 had no stop codons and remained in frame with V and J, and every other rearrangement was called non-productive. Following IMGT convention, CDR3 was defined as the stretch from the second conserved V-encoded cysteine to the conserved J-encoded phenylalanine. The earlier analysis of about 590 of the donors excluded sequences that lacked an unambiguous match to a single V gene segment. In an earlier analysis of some 590 of the donors, V segments were called functional above 56.7% productive rearrangements and were called segregating when the between-donor standard deviation exceeded 5%. A statistical classification framework was developed to diagnose cytomegalovirus status using the catalog of TCR beta chain sequences. In a later analysis, V and J genes were assigned by comparing TCR nucleotide sequences against IMGT/GENE-DB human TR gene sequences. The TCRdist pipeline was used in a later analysis to assign CDR3 sequences and most-parsimonious VDJ recombination scenarios. In a later analysis, each TCR beta chain was defined by its CDR3 amino acid sequence together with its V-gene family, and reads lacking a unique V-gene family were excluded. As a way to deal with suspected cross-contamination and a sequencing artifact, a later analysis dropped 450 to 700 nucleotide sequences that were highly shared and had low generation probability. For each public chain, a later analysis derived a clonal expansion index from normalized ranks of inferred template counts within each repertoire. In a later analysis, generation probabilities were computed with a VDJ recombination model fitted to out-of-frame rearrangements, and the resulting probabilities were checked against IGoR. In a later analysis, hypergeometric tests were used to score TCR-TCR, TCR-HLA and TCR-CMV co-occurrence, with a repertoire-size bias correction applied to TCR pairs. False discovery rates were estimated in a later analysis by permuting HLA or CMV assignments 20 times. In a later analysis, co-occurring TCRs were grouped with DBSCAN, and TCRdist sequence similarity was added when clustering was performed within HLA-allele-positive subsets. Repertoires with fewer than 30,000 or more than 120,000 public chains were left out of co-occurrence clustering, as were several repertoires with anomalous nucleotide sharing. Entries here come from immuneACCESS through TCRdb and include only in-frame sequences with V and J called. Some clones fail to appear in such tables; in the studies checked, an unresolved V gene covers under half of the shortfall, and the cause of the remainder is unknown. V and J calls plus clone size are reproduced from that table; the DNA served to infer D and trimming. The sample records some 160,000 clones, about 80% of which are singletons. Jointly, the top ten make up approximately 0.55% of the sample.

Study-wide findings and limitations: A cluster of highly shared sequence variants was judged likely to represent a technical artifact of the sequencing pipeline. A later genetic analysis associated a missense DCLRE1C variant with V-gene and J-gene trimming of TCR beta chains, and an independent cohort replicated the association. When HLA alleles, especially DR and DQ, strongly co-occurred, attributing TCR associations to individual alleles was difficult. The presence/absence analyses assumed that sequencing depth was roughly uniform across donors, and that assumption may not be true. Most TCR sequences were observed very rarely across donors, whereas some public TCRs were present in many individuals. The cohort was sequenced for TCR beta chains only, and without alpha or paired-chain data the features that could be detected were limited. In a later analysis, TCR association rates were found to vary across HLA loci, with the most associated TCRs seen for DRB1 alleles and the fewest for HLA-C alleles. According to a later analysis, most CMV-associated TCR beta chains appeared to be HLA-restricted, and the HLA associations seemed to be driven largely by CMV exposure. Correlated functional status among segregating V segments might be attributable to linkage disequilibrium, but an unknown experimental factor could not be ruled out. Some IMGT-functional V segments, including TRBV6-2 and TRBV6-3, could not be told apart with the 87-base-pair reads, so those segments were excluded. A later analysis found that HLA-associated TCR beta chains were more clonally expanded and had lower generation probabilities than equally common non-associated chains. Three of the identified cytomegalovirus-associated TCR beta chains were confirmed in vitro to be specific for cytomegalovirus antigens. Because counts were too low, some 16 rarely observed V segments, including chromosome 9 orphons, were excluded from the earlier analysis of 587 of the donors. For the cohort, immune exposure information was limited to CMV serostatus. A total of 150 to 200 TCR beta chains were listed by the study as associated with cytomegalovirus. According to the authors, the approach could potentially be generalized to other disease states and immunological phenotypes. A further reported finding was that TCR beta sequences accurately predicted the HLA-A and HLA-B alleles for most subjects in the first cohort. HLA typing was unavailable for some donors at each locus, so association tests used only the typed subset. A later analysis reported that several top co-occurrence clusters appeared linked to parvovirus B19, influenza, CMV and Epstein-Barr virus. Specific HLA alleles were associated with 18,000 or so TCR beta sequences at a false discovery rate of 0.05 in a later analysis. An earlier analysis of roughly 570 of the donors showed that most TCR beta V segments appeared in productive rearrangements either about 87% or about 30% of the time, which broadly matched IMGT annotations. In a later genetic analysis, fewer N-insertions in productive TCRs were reported among donors in an Asian-associated ancestry cluster than the roughly 700-donor mean. The classifier was reported to diagnose cytomegalovirus status with high specificity and sensitivity in both the original cohort and the validation cohort.

The cohort was made up of under 800 healthy bone marrow donors. All cohort members were sampled while nominally healthy, although unrecorded immune exposures were likely present. The donor tested CMV seronegative, placing the donor among the 350 to 400 seronegative members of the cohort. A peripheral blood sample was collected from each donor, and TCR beta sequencing was performed on peripheral blood mononuclear cells. The Qiagen DNeasy Blood Extraction Kit was used to extract genomic DNA from the blood cell samples. The receptor chain draws on TRBV4-1 and TRBJ2-7; 8 bases in between match TRBD2. The sequencing sample was made of PBMCs. This TCR was recovered from a woman between 45 and 60 years old in good health and CMV-seronegative. The CDR3 here reads CASSQGPSGPYEQYF. The nucleotides are TGCGCCAGCAGCCAAGGGCCTAGCGGGCCCTACGAGCAGTACTTC.